The TCR beta chain described here comes from a study of T cells in Graves' hyperthyroidism and ophthalmopathy. About the research overall: Peripheral blood was taken when the disease was first diagnosed, before any treatment began.

This clonotype showed up just a few times. Amplified TCR beta CDR3 regions came from RNA transcripts. The HTBI primer set served for first-round RT-PCR of the TCR CDR3. TCRdb reanalysed the multiplex PCR reads using MiXCR and keeps one entry per CDR3 protein. Among hundreds of thousands of distinct CDR3 sequences, 24% were seen once, and the ten largest hold 11%. Diagnoses used clinical symptoms, serum thyroxine and TRAb, thyroid ultrasound and orbital computed tomography. From germline, CDR1 is MDHEN and CDR2 SYDVKM. The CDR3 is made up of 15 amino acids. V lost 4 bases and J lost 2; bases outside the gene matches: 4.

The chain recombines TRBV28 with TRBJ1-3; 8 bases match TRBD1. Sequenced material: blood. The receptor was derived from a woman aged 30 to 39 with Graves' ophthalmopathy. The chain's CDR3 is CASSSSGQAGNTIYF. DNA for the CDR3: TGTGCCAGCAGTTCCTCGGGACAGGCTGGAAACACCATATATTTT.